Following are 22 T cell receptor beta chains from one sample sequenced in a study of T cell clones after liver transplantation. The table came from immunoSEQ multiplex PCR; TCRdb's copy has only in-frame clones and leaves some out. This sample has roughly 65,000 clones, with 80% to 95% found just once. This specimen consisted of CD4+ T cells from blood, obtained less than 26 months after liver transplant. These receptor sequences come from a human patient who received a liver transplant. Some T cells could come from the graft donor.

CDR3 protein: CASSHGPENIQYF. DNA of the CDR3: TGTGCCAGCTCACACGGACCGGAAAACATTCAGTACTTC. The J gene is TRBJ2-4, the V gene TRBV18; D is unresolved. The CDR3 runs to 13 residues. From germline, CDR1 is KGHSH and CDR2 LQKENI. V lost 4 bases, J lost 5 bases, and 9 bases lay in between.

This clone was detected only once. The chain carries TRBV27 and TRBJ2-1, with TRBD1 as a possible D gene (6 bases). Trimming cost V 6 bases and J 9 bases, with 18 bases left between them. Germline values: CDR1 MNHEY, CDR2 SMNVEV (reference sequence). The CDR3 has 14 residues. The CDR3 DNA sequence: TGTGCCAGCAGCCTAATTTCAGGGGTCGGTGAGCAGTTCTTC. It yields the protein CASSLISGVGEQFF.

The chain links TRBV19 to TRBJ1-5, with 10 bases aligning to TRBD1. The CDR3 is 16 amino acids. Germline lookup yields CDR1 LNHDA and CDR2 SQIVND (reference sequence). The V and J ends lost 6 bases and 2 bases, in that order; junction bases with no gene match: 7. The CDR3 is CASRVTGTGGNQPQHF. The CDR3 DNA reads as TGTGCCAGTAGAGTAACCGGGACAGGGGGCAATCAGCCCCAGCATTTT.

This clone was observed a few times. This CDR3 is CASSRTREGAQYF. Written as DNA, the CDR3 is TGTGCCAGCAGCCGGACTAGGGAGGGGGCCCAGTACTTC. The chain uses TRBV7-2 and TRBJ2-5; tentatively, D is TRBD2 (7 bases). Germline values: CDR1 SGHTA, CDR2 FQGNSA. The CDR3 consists of 13 residues. V lost 5 bases and J 9 bases, leaving 16 bases between the germline ends.

This clone was seen only once. V gene TRBV30 combines with J gene TRBJ2-4; 10 bases are shared with TRBD2. Per germline, CDR1 GTSNPN and CDR2 SVGIG (reference sequence). J was trimmed by 3 bases and V by 2 bases; bases with no gene match: 13. This CDR3 has 18 residues. The CDR3 sequence: CAWSTPWEREGGKNIQYF. The CDR3 coding sequence is TGTGCCTGGAGTACCCCCTGGGAGCGGGAGGGGGGCAAAAACATTCAGTACTTC.

As for this clone: The junction differs from germline at one of its ends, possibly a read error. The chain carries TRBV18 and TRBJ2-5; no firm D call. The CDR3 spans 13 residues. CDR1 is KGHSH, CDR2 LQKENI, per germline. Written as DNA, the CDR3 is TGTGCCAGCTCACCTGGGCCACAAGGGACCCAGTACTTC. This encodes CASSPGPQGTQYF.

On this clone: The junction departs from germline at one end; a sequencing error may be responsible. The chain carries TRBV19 and TRBJ2-4; TRBD1 agrees at 12 bases. Germline CDR1 is LNHDA and CDR2 is SQIVND (reference sequence). The CDR3 runs 14 residues. The CDR3 DNA reads TGTGCCAGTGTTGGGGACAGGGGGCTTGGGGGAAAGGCATTC. It specifies CASVGDRGLGGKAF.

J is TRBJ2-1 and V is TRBV18, with D tentatively TRBD2 (6 bases). CDR3 size: 15 residues. Deletions cut 1 base from V and 8 bases from J, with 15 bases between. The germline V gene encodes CDR1 KGHSH and CDR2 LQKENI. The CDR3 spells CASSPLGTVGDEQFF. The DNA for the CDR3 is TGTGCCAGCTCACCACTTGGGACTGTCGGGGATGAGCAGTTCTTC.

The chain has TRBV27 and TRBJ2-7; TRBD2 is a possible D gene (5 bases). The CDR3 totals 15 residues. V dropped 4 bases and J dropped 7 bases, with 20 bases sitting between them. Per germline, CDR1 MNHEY and CDR2 SMNVEV (reference sequence). CDR3 DNA sequence: TGTGCCAGCAGTTCCTTAGCGAGGACTCGGTTGGAGCAGTACTTC. This sequence encodes CASSSLARTRLEQYF.

The chain links TRBV4-3 to TRBJ2-6; D is unclear. The CDR3 sequence is 15 residues long. Trimming cost V 4 bases and J 0 bases, with 7 bases left between them. Germline V gene sequence: CDR1 LGHNA, CDR2 YSLEER. In DNA, the CDR3 is TGCGCCAGCAGCCCCGAGCACTCTGGGGCCAACGTCCTGACTTTC. Protein: CASSPEHSGANVLTF.

The chain employs TRBV28 and TRBJ1-5; D might be TRBD1 (6 bases). This CDR3 is built from 15 residues. CDR1 is MDHEN and CDR2 is SYDVKM in the germline V gene. V lost 6 bases to trimming and J lost 3 bases, with 15 bases between them. CDR3 in amino acids: CASRKAGGVNQPQHF. DNA for the CDR3: TGTGCCAGCAGAAAGGCGGGGGGCGTCAATCAGCCCCAGCATTTT.

The chain employs TRBV7-2 and TRBJ1-1; the match to TRBD1 covers 7 bases. J was trimmed by 2 bases and V by 5 bases; bases with no gene match: 5. CDR3 size: 14 residues. Germline V gene data show CDR1 as SGHTA and CDR2 as FQGNSA. CDR3 DNA: TGTGCCAGCAGCGAAAGGGGGCGAAACACTGAAGCTTTCTTT. Its protein product is CASSERGRNTEAFF. The variable domain in full, completed from reference TRBV7-2 and TRBJ1-1, reads GAGVSQSPSNKVTEKGKDVELRCDPISGHTALYWYRQSLGQGLEFLIYFQGNSAPDKSGLPSDRFSAERTGGSVSTLTIQRTQQEDSAVYLCASSERGRNTEAFFGQGTRLTVV.

The chain uses TRBV7-3 and TRBJ2-7; TRBD2 matches at 7 bases. The CDR3 loop spans 18 amino acids. J gave up 1 base and V 1 base, and 13 bases lay outside the gene matches. CDR1 and CDR2 from the germline V gene are SGHTA and FQGTGA. Written as DNA, the CDR3 is TGTGCCAGCAGCTTAAAGGGAGCCGGGAGCGGGAATTCCTACGAGCAGTACTTC. This translates into CASSLKGAGSGNSYEQYF.

The rearrangement uses TRBV5-1 and TRBJ1-2; 10 bases align to TRBD1. The CDR3 runs to 13 residues. Per germline, CDR1 SGHRS and CDR2 YFSETQ. V was pared by 5 bases and J by 8 bases, with 6 bases of the junction left unmatched. The CDR3 nucleotides are TGCGCCAGCAGTCGCGGACAGGGGGAAGGCTACACCTTC. Translating it yields CASSRGQGEGYTF.

This clone was found once. The rearrangement links TRBV6-1 to TRBJ2-1, with D hard to call. The CDR3 contains 13 residues. Germline loops: CDR1 MNHNS, CDR2 SASEGT. The V gene lost 6 bases and the J gene lost 4 bases, with 10 bases spanning the gap. The CDR3 nucleotides are TGTGCCAGCAGGTCTCTGGGGTACAATGAGCAGTTCTTC. As protein: CASRSLGYNEQFF.

This rearrangement joins TRBV21-1 to TRBJ1-1. TRBV21-1 corresponds to a pseudogene. There are 13 residues in the CDR3. The CDR3 nucleotides are TGTGCCAGCCGCCTGGGAGCCAACACTGAAGCTTTCTTT. Encoded protein: CASRLGANTEAFF.

V usage is TRBV9 and J usage is TRBJ2-3; TRBD2 aligns across 7 bases. Germline loops: CDR1 SGDLS, CDR2 YYNGEE. V was pared by 0 bases and J by 4 bases, with 8 bases of the junction left unmatched. This CDR3 has 16 amino acids. The CDR3 protein is CASSVAVGGPSDTQYF. The CDR3 region has the DNA TGTGCCAGCAGCGTAGCAGTGGGAGGGCCATCAGATACGCAGTATTTT.

The CDR3 reads CASSFGTSGRREQYF. CDR3 bases: TGTGCCAGCAGCTTCGGGACTAGCGGGAGACGCGAGCAGTACTTC. The chain joins TRBV7-2 to TRBJ2-7; the match to TRBD2 covers 14 bases. Per germline, CDR1 SGHTA and CDR2 FQGNSA. CDR3 length: 15 residues. The trim removed 3 bases at V and 6 bases at J, leaving 4 bases unmatched.

This clone was seen a few times. Germline and junction disagree at one end, which may indicate a read error. The rearrangement joins TRBV7-2 to TRBJ2-7, with 7 bases that match TRBD2. The CDR3 totals 13 residues. Germline V gene lookup returns CDR1 SGHTA and CDR2 FQGNSA. The DNA of the CDR3 is TGTGCCAGCAGCTTAGAGGGGAGGCGGGAGCTGTACTTC. It encodes CASSLEGRRELYF.

The J gene is TRBJ1-5, the V gene TRBV5-6, with D possibly matching TRBD1 (5 bases). Germline CDR1 is SGHDT and CDR2 is YYEEEE. Trimming took 4 bases from V and 4 from J, leaving 15 bases between them. This CDR3 contains 15 residues. The DNA of the CDR3 is TGTGCCAGCAGCCCCCGTGGAGGGGATAATCAGCCCCAGCATTTT. Translated, it gives CASSPRGGDNQPQHF.

This chain connects TRBV19 to TRBJ2-5, with D tentatively TRBD1 (7 bases). The CDR3 covers 15 residues. Trimming shortened V by 3 bases and J by 0 bases, and 11 bases separated the two germline ends. Per germline, CDR1 LNHDA and CDR2 SQIVND (reference sequence). CDR3 protein: CASSIGRGDQETQYF. The CDR3 region has the DNA TGTGCCAGTAGTATCGGCAGGGGGGACCAAGAGACCCAGTACTTC. The variable domain in full, with the rest retrieved from reference TRBV19 and TRBJ2-5, is DGGITQSPKYLFRKEGQNVTLSCEQNLNHDAMYWYRQDPGQGLRLIYYSQIVNDFQKGDIAEGYSVSREKKESFPLTVTSAQKNPTAFYLCASSIGRGDQETQYFGPGTRLLVL.

The count of this clone is one. Germline and junction disagree at one end, which may indicate a read error. The chain is built from TRBV10-3 and TRBJ1-1, with a possible D match to TRBD1 (6 bases). This CDR3 contains 16 residues. Germline CDR1 is ENHRY and CDR2 is SYGVKD. In DNA, the CDR3 is TGTGCCATCCTCGCTTCGTTGACAGGTCTGAATACTGAAGCTTTCTTT. Its translation: CAILASLTGLNTEAFF.